Here is one T cell receptor beta chain with its context. These data come from a study of blood T cell repertoires in COVID-19. Looking at the study overall: Material from acute and convalescent COVID-19 was sourced from the United States, Italy and Spain. PBMCs, B-cell-depleted T cells, or T cells provided the cDNA or gDNA that made up the material.

The CDR3 spans 15 residues. The V end lost 5 bases, the J end lost 0 bases, and 11 bases lay between the germline ends. Germline-derived CDR1 and CDR2 are SNHLY and FYNNEI. Per the study methods: How many nucleated cells were present was estimated from reference gene primer amplification. The table came from immunoSEQ multiplex PCR; TCRdb's copy has only in-frame clones and leaves some out. V, J and clone size were drawn from that table, and D and trimming were deduced from the DNA. The table has roughly 260,000 clones, over 75% seen once. The sample consisted of peripheral blood. The sequence came from a woman between 45 and 60 years old with acute or convalescent COVID-19. The chain links TRBV2 to TRBJ1-5; TRBD1 is a possible D gene (6 bases). This chain's CDR3 is CASSIQGYSNQPQHF. The CDR3 nucleotides read TGTGCCAGCAGTATACAGGGCTATAGCAATCAGCCCCAGCATTTT.